This record covers a single T cell receptor (beta chain). As yet, its antigen is unknown. The repertoire was sequenced with immunoSEQ multiplex PCR; TCRdb's copy has only in-frame clones and lacks some. The sample consists of 550,000 to 750,000 clones, about 90% of them appearing once. These data are taken from a study of shared clonotypes between healthy human individuals. Terminally differentiated effector memory CD45RA+ cells were excluded from the naive CD8 cells, which were CD45RO-negative and positively selected for CCR7. The donors, healthy adults who were HIV-negative, had experienced no recent acute infections or vaccinations. Every contributor of samples was a Caucasian grown-up residing in Nashville, Tennessee. The study, taken as a whole, reports: The sharing of 4% to 5.5% of naive CD4 clonotypes was seen across a few donors.

This CDR3 contains 15 residues. V lost 1 base, J lost 6 bases, and 14 bases lay in between. Per the germline V gene, CDR1 is SGHNT and CDR2 is YYREEE (reference sequence). Sequencing was carried out using naive CD8+ T cells sorted from blood. The source of this sequence is a man under 40 in good health. The rearrangement uses TRBV5-4 and TRBJ2-1; D is perhaps TRBD2 (6 bases). In DNA, the CDR3 is TGTGCCAGCAGCTTGACGGGAGACGGTCCCAATGAGCAGTTCTTC. Protein sequence: CASSLTGDGPNEQFF.